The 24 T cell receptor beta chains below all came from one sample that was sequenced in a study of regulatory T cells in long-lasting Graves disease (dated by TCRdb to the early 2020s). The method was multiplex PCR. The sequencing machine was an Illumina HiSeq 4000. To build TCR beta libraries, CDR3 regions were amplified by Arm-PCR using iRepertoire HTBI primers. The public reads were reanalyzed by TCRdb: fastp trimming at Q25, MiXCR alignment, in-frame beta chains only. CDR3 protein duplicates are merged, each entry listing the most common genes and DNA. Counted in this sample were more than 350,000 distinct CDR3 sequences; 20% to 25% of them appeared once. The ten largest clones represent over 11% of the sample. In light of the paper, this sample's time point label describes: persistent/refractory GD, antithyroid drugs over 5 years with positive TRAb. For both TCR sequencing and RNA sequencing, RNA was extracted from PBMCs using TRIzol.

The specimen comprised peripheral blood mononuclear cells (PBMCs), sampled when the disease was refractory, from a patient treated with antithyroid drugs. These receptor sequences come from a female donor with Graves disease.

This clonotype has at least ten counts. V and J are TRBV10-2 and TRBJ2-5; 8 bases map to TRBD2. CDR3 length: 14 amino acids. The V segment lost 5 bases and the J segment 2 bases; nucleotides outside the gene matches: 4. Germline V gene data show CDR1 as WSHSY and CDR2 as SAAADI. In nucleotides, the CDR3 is TGCGCCAGCAGTTTCACTAGCGGACAAGAGACCCAGTACTTC. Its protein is CASSFTSGQETQYF.

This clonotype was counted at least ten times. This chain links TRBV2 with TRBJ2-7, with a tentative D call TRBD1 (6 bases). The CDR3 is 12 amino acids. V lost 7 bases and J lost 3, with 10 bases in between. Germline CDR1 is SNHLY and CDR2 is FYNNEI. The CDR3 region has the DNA TGTGCCAGCACAGGGGTAGGCTACGAGCAGTACTTC. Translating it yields CASTGVGYEQYF.

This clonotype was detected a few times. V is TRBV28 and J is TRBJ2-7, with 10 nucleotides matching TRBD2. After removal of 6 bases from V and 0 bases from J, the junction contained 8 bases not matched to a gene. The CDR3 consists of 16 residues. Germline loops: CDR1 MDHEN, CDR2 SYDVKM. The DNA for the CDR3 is TGTGCCAGCAGGGGGGGGGCTAGCGGGAGCTCCTACGAGCAGTACTTC. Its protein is CASRGGASGSSYEQYF.

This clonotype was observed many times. CDR3 amino acids: CASSDVMGQGVNGYTF. The CDR3 nucleotides are TGTGCCAGCAGTGACGTTATGGGACAGGGGGTCAATGGCTACACCTTC. The rearrangement links TRBV6-4 to TRBJ1-2, with 11 bases lining up with TRBD1. Germline assignment: CDR1 MRHNA and CDR2 SNTAGT. V dropped 2 bases and J dropped 6; count of bases not matched to a gene: 8. The CDR3 runs 16 residues.

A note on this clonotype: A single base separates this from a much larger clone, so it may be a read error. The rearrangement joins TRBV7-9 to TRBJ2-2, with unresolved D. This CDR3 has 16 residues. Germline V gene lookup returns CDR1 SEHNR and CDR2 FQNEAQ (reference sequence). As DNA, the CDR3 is TGTGCCGGCAGTCTCCTCGGGCCCGCGAACACCGGGGAGCTGTTTTTT. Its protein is CAGSLLGPANTGELFF.

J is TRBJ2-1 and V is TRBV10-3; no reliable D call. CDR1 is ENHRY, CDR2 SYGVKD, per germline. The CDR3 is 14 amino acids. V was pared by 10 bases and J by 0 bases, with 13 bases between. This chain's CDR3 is CATFDSSSYNEQFF. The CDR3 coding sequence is TGTGCCACCTTCGACTCGTCCTCCTACAATGAGCAGTTCTTC.

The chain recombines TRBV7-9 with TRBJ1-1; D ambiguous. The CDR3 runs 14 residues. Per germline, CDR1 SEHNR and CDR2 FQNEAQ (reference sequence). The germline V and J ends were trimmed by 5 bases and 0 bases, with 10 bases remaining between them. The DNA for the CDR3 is TGTGCCAGCAGCCCCCGACTCCTGAACACTGAAGCTTTCTTT. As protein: CASSPRLLNTEAFF.

The CDR3 protein is CASSPGWANVLTF. For the CDR3, the DNA is TGTGCCAGCAGCCCCGGGTGGGCCAACGTCCTGACTTTC. V is TRBV7-9 and J is TRBJ2-6; D is unclear. The germline V and J ends were trimmed by 5 bases and 5 bases, with 7 bases remaining between them. Germline V gene sequence: CDR1 SEHNR, CDR2 FQNEAQ (reference sequence). The CDR3 is made up of 13 amino acids.

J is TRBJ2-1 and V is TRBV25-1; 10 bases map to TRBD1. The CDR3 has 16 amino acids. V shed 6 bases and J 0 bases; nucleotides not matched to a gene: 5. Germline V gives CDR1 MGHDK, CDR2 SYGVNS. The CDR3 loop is CASSYRTGGSYNEQFF. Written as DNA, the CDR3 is TGTGCCAGCAGCTACAGGACAGGGGGCTCCTACAATGAGCAGTTCTTC.

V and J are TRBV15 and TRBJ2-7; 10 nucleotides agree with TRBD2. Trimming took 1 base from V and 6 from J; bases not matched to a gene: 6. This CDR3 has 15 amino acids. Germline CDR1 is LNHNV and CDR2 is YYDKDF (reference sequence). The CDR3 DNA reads TGTGCCACCAGCAGAGTAGCGGGAGGAGTACTCGAGCAGTACTTC. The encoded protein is CATSRVAGGVLEQYF.

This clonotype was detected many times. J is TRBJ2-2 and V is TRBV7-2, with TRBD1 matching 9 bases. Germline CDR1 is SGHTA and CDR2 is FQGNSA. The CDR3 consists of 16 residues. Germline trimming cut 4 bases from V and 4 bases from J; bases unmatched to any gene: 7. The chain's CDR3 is CASSSRPGQGTGELFF. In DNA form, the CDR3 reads TGTGCCAGCAGCTCTAGACCGGGACAGGGCACCGGGGAGCTGTTTTTT.

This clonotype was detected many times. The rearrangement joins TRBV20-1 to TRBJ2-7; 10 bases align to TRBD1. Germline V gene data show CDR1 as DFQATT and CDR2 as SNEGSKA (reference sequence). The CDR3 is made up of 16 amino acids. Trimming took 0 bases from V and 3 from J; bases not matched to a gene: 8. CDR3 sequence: CSARDWRDRGHYEQYF. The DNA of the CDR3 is TGCAGTGCTAGAGATTGGCGAGACAGGGGGCACTACGAGCAGTACTTC.

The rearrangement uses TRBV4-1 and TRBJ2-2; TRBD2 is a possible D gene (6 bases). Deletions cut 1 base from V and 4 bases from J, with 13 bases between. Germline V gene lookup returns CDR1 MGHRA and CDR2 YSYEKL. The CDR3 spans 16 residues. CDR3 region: CASSQGLGHGTGELFF. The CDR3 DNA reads TGCGCCAGCAGCCAAGGACTAGGTCATGGCACCGGGGAGCTGTTTTTT.

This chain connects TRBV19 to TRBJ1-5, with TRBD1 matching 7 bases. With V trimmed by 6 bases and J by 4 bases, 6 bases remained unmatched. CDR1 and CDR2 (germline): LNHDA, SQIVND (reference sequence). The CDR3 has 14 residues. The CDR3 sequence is CASRRGQINQPQHF. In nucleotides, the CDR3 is TGTGCCAGTAGAAGGGGACAGATAAATCAGCCCCAGCATTTT. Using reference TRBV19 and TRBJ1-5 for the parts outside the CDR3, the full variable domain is DGGITQSPKYLFRKEGQNVTLSCEQNLNHDAMYWYRQDPGQGLRLIYYSQIVNDFQKGDIAEGYSVSREKKESFPLTVTSAQKNPTAFYLCASRRGQINQPQHFGDGTRLSIL.

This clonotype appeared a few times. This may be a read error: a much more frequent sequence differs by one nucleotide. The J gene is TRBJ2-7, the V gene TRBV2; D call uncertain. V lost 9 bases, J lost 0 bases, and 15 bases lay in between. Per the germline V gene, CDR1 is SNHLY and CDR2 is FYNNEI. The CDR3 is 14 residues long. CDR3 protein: CASKLDRLSYEQYF. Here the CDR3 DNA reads TGTGCCAGTAAGCTGGACCGCCTCTCCTACGAGCAGTACTTC.

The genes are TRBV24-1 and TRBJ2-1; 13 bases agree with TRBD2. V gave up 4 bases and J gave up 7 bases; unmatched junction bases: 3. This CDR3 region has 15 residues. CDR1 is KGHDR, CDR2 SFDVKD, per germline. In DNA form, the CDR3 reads TGTGCCACCAGTGAACTAGCGGGAGGGCCGAATGAGCAGTTCTTC. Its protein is CATSELAGGPNEQFF.

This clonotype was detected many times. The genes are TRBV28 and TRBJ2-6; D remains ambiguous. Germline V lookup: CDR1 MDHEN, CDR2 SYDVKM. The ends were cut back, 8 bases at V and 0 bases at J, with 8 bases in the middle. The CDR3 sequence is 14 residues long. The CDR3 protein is CASRTTSGANVLTF. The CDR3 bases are TGTGCCAGCCGCACCACCTCTGGGGCCAACGTCCTGACTTTC. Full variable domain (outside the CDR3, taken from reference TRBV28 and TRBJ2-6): DVKVTQSSRYLVKRTGEKVFLECVQDMDHENMFWYRQDPGLGLRLIYFSYDVKMKEKGDIPEGYSVSREKKERFSLILESASTNQTSMYLCASRTTSGANVLTFGAGSRLTVL.

The CDR3 reads CASRYQVSTDTQYF. The CDR3 DNA sequence: TGTGCCAGCAGGTATCAGGTTAGCACAGATACGCAGTATTTT. The genes are TRBV2 and TRBJ2-3, with no clear D. This CDR3 is 14 amino acids long. V was trimmed by 6 bases and J by 0 bases, leaving 10 bases between them. The germline V gene has CDR1 SNHLY and CDR2 FYNNEI.

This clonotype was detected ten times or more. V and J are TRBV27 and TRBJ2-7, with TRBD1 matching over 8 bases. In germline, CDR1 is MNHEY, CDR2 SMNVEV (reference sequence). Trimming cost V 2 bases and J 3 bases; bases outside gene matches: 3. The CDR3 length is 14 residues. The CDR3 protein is CASSLGQGGYEQYF. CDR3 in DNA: TGTGCCAGCAGTTTAGGACAGGGAGGCTACGAGCAGTACTTC.

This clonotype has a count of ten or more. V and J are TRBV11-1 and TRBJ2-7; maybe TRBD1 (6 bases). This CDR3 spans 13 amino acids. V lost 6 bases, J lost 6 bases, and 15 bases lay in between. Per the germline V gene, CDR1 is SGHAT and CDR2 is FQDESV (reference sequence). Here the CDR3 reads CASRKLRGGEQYF. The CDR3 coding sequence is TGTGCCAGCAGGAAGCTAAGAGGGGGCGAGCAGTACTTC.

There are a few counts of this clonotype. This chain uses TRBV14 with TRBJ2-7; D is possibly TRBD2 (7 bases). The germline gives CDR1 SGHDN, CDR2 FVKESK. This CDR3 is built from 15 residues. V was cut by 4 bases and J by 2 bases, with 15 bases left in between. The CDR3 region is CASSLVGGPAYEQYF. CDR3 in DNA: TGTGCCAGCAGCCTCGTGGGGGGGCCAGCCTACGAGCAGTACTTC.

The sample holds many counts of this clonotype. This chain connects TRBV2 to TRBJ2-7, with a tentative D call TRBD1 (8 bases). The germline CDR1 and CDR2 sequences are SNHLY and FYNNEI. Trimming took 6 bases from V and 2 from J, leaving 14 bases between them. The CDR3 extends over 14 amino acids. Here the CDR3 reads CASREQGGTYEQYF. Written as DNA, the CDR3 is TGTGCCAGCAGAGAACAGGGGGGGACCTACGAGCAGTACTTC.

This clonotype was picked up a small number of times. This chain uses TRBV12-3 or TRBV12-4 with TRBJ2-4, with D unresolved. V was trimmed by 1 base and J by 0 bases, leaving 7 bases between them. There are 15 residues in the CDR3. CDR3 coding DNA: TGTGCCAGCAGTTTAGGCGGCCTAGCCAAAAACATTCAGTACTTC. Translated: CASSLGGLAKNIQYF.

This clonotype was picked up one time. Here the CDR3 DNA reads TGTGCCAGCAGCTTAAGGTTCGCGGATTTTAATGAAAAACTGTTTTTT. It is translated as CASSLRFADFNEKLFF. The V call is TRBV7-6, the J call TRBJ1-4; D gene ambiguous. This CDR3 comprises 16 residues. CDR1 is SGHVS, CDR2 FNYEAQ, per germline. The ends were cut back, 2 bases at V and 4 bases at J, with 14 bases in the middle.